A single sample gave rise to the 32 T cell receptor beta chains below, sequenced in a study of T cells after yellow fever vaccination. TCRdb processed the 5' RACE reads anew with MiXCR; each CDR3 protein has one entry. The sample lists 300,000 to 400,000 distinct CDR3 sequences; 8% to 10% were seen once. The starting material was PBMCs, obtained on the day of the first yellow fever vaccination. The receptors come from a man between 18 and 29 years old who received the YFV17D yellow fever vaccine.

In DNA form, the CDR3 reads TGTGCCAGCAGCTTACCCTCCGGGTTGTTAAACACCGGGGAGCTGTTTTTT. Amino acids: CASSLPSGLLNTGELFF. This chain joins TRBV7-3 and TRBJ2-2, with D unclear. V lost 2 bases and J 2 bases, leaving 15 bases between the germline ends. There are 17 residues in the CDR3. The germline gives CDR1 SGHTA, CDR2 FQGTGA.

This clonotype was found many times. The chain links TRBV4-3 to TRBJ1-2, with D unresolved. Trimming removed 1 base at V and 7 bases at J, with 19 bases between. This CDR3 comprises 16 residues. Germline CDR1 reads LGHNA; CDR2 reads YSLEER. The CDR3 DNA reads TGCGCCAGCAGCCAAGCCGACCGACGAGGATTAGGTGGCTACACCTTC. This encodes CASSQADRRGLGGYTF.

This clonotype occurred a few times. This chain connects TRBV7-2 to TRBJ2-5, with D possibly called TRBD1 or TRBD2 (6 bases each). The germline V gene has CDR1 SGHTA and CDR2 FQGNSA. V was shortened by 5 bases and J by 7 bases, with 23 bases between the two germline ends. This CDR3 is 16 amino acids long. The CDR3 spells CASSIGLLGGAGTQYF. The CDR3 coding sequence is TGTGCCAGCAGCATAGGGTTGCTGGGGGGCGCAGGGACCCAGTACTTC.

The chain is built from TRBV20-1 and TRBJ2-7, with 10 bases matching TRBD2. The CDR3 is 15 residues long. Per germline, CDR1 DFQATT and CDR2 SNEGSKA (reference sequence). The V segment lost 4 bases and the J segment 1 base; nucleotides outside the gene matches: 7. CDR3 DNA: TGCAGTGCTAACCCTAGCGGGGGCTCTTCCTACGAGCAGTACTTC. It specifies CSANPSGGSSYEQYF.

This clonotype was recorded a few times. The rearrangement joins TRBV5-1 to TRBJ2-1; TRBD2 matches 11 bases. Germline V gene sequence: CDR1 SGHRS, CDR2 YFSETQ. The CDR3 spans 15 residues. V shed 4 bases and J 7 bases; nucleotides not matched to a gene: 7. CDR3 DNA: TGCGCCAGCAGCCCGACGACTAGCGGGGTTAATGAGCAGTTCTTC. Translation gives CASSPTTSGVNEQFF.

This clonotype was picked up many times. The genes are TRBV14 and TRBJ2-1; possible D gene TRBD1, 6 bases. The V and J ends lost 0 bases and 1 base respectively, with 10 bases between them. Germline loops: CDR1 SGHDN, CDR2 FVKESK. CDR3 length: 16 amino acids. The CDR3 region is CASSQDYRESYNEQFF. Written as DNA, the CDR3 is TGTGCCAGCAGCCAAGATTACAGGGAATCCTACAATGAGCAGTTCTTC.

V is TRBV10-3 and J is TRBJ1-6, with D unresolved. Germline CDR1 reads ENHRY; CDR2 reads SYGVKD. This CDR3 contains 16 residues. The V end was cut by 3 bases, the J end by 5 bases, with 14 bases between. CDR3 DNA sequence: TGTGCCATCAGTGATCCACACGTTGGAAATAATTCACCCCTCCACTTT. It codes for CAISDPHVGNNSPLHF.

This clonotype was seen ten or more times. Written as DNA, the CDR3 is TGTGCCAGCAGCCACGAACTCCCCTACGAGCAGTACTTC. Residues: CASSHELPYEQYF. The gene calls are TRBV4-2 and TRBJ2-7, with D hard to call. The V end lost 3 bases, the J end lost 2 bases, and 8 bases lay between the germline ends. The germline CDR1 and CDR2 sequences are LGHNA and YNFKEQ. The CDR3 is 13 amino acids.

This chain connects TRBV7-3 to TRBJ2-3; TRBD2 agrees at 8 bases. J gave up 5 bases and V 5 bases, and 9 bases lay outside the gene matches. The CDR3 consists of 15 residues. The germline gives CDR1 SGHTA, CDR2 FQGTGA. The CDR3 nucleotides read TGTGCCAGCAGCGATGGACTAGCTCGGGGAGATACGCAGTATTTT. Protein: CASSDGLARGDTQYF.

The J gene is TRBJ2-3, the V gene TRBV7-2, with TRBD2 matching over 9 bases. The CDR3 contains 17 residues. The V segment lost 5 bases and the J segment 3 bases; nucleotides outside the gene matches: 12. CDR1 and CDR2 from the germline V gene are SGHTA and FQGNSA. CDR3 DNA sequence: TGTGCCAGCAGCCGTTCTGGGACTAGCATCGTGACAGATACGCAGTATTTT. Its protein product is CASSRSGTSIVTDTQYF.

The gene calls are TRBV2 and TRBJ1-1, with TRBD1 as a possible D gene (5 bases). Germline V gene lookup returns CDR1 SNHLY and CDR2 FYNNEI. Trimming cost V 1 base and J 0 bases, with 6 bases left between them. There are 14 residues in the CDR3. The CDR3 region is CASSEEGMNTEAFF. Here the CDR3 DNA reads TGTGCCAGCAGTGAAGAGGGGATGAACACTGAAGCTTTCTTT.

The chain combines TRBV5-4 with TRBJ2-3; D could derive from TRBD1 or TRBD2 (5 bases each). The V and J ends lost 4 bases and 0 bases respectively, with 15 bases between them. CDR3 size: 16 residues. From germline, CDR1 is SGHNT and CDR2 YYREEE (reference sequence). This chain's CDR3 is CASSTAGTRSTDTQYF. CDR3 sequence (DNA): TGTGCCAGCAGCACAGCCGGGACCAGGAGCACAGATACGCAGTATTTT.

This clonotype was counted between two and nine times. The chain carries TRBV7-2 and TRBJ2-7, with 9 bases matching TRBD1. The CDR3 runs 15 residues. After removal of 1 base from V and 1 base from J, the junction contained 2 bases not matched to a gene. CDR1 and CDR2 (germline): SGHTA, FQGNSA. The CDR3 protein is CASSLVGTGSYEQYF. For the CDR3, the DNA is TGTGCCAGCAGCTTAGTCGGGACAGGGTCCTACGAGCAGTACTTC. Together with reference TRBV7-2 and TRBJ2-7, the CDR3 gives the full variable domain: GAGVSQSPSNKVTEKGKDVELRCDPISGHTALYWYRQSLGQGLEFLIYFQGNSAPDKSGLPSDRFSAERTGGSVSTLTIQRTQQEDSAVYLCASSLVGTGSYEQYFGPGTRLTVT.

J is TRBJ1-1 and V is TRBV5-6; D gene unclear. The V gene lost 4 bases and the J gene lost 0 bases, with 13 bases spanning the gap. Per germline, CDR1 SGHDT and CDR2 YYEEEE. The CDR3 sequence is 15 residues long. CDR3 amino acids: CASSTDPLLNTEAFF. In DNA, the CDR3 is TGTGCCAGCAGCACGGACCCACTTCTGAACACTGAAGCTTTCTTT.

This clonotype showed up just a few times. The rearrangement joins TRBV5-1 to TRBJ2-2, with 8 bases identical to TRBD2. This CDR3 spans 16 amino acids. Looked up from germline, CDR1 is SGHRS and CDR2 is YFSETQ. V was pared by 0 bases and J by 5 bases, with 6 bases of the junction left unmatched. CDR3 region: CASSLVGSGVTGELFF. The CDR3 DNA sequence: TGCGCCAGCAGCTTGGTCGGTAGCGGGGTAACCGGGGAGCTGTTTTTT.

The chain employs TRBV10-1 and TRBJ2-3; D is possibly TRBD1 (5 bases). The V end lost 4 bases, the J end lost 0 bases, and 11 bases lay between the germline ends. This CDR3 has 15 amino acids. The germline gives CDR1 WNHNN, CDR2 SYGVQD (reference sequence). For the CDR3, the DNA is TGCGCCAGCAGTGTGGGCAGGACAAGCACAGATACGCAGTATTTT. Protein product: CASSVGRTSTDTQYF.

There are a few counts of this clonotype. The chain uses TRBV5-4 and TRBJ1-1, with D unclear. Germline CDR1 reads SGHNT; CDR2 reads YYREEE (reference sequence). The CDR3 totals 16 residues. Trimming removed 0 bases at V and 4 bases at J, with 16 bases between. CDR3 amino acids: CASSLGLLTWGTEAFF. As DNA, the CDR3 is TGTGCCAGCAGCTTGGGCCTTTTGACTTGGGGCACTGAAGCTTTCTTT. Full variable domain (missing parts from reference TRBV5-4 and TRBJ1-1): ETGVTQSPTHLIKTRGQQVTLRCSSQSGHNTVSWYQQALGQGPQFIFQYYREEENGRGNFPPRFSGLQFPNYSSELNVNALELDDSALYLCASSLGLLTWGTEAFFGQGTRLTVV.

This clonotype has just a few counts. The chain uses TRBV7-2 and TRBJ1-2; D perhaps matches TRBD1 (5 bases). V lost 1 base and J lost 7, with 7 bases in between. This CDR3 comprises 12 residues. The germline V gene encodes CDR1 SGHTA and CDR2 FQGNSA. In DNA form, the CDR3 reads TGTGCCAGCAGCTTAGATGGGGCTGGCTACACCTTC. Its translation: CASSLDGAGYTF.

The CDR3 loop is CSAHRGGGSSDTQYF. The CDR3 DNA follows: TGCAGTGCCCACCGGGGAGGGGGATCATCAGATACGCAGTATTTT. The chain combines TRBV20-1 with TRBJ2-3; tentatively, D is TRBD2 (7 bases). The CDR3 consists of 15 residues. V lost 6 bases and J lost 4, with 20 bases in between. CDR1 and CDR2 (germline): DFQATT, SNEGSKA (reference sequence).

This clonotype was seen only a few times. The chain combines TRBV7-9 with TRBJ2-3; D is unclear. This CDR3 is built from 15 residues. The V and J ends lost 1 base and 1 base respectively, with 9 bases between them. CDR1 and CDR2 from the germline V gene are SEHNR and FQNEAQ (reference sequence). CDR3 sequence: CASSLGSRRTDTQYF. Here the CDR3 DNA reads TGTGCCAGCAGCTTAGGATCGAGGCGCACAGATACGCAGTATTTT. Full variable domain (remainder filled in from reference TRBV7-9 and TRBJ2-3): DTGVSQNPRHKITKRGQNVTFRCDPISEHNRLYWYRQTLGQGPEFLTYFQNEAQLEKSRLLSDRFSAERPKGSFSTLEIQRTEQGDSAMYLCASSLGSRRTDTQYFGPGTRLTVL.

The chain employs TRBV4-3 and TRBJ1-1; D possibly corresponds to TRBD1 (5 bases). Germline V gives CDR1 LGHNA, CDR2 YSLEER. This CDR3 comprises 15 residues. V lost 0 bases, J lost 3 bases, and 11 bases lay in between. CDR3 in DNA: TGCGCCAGCAGCCAAGATTGGAGGGGACACACTGAAGCTTTCTTT. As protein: CASSQDWRGHTEAFF.

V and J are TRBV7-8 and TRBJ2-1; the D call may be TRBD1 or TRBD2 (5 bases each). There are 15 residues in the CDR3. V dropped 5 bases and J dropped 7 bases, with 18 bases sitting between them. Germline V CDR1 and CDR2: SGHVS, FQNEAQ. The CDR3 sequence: CASSNRDLPINEQFF. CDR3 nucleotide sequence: TGTGCCAGCAGCAACCGGGACCTCCCCATTAATGAGCAGTTCTTC. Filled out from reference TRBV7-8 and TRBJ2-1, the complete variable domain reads GAGVSQSPRYKVAKRGQDVALRCDPISGHVSLFWYQQALGQGPEFLTYFQNEAQLDKSGLPSDRFFAERPEGSVSTLKIQRTQQEDSAVYLCASSNRDLPINEQFFGPGTRLTVL.

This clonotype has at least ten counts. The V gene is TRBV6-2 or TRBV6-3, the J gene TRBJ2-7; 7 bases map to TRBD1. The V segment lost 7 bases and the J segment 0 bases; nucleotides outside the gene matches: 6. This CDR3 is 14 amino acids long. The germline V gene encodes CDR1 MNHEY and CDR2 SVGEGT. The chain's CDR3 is CASTGQLSSYEQYF. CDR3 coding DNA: TGTGCCAGCACGGGACAGTTGAGCTCCTACGAGCAGTACTTC.

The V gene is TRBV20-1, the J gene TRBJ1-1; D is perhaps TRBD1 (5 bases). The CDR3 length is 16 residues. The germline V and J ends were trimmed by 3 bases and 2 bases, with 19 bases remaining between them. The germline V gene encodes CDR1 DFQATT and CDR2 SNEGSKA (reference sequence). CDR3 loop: CSARPLGNRRNTEAFF. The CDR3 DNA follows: TGCAGTGCTAGGCCCCTGGGGAACAGGAGAAACACTGAAGCTTTCTTT.

DNA of the CDR3: TGTGCCAGCAGCTCTCAACCGAGGGGGCCAGAGGCGATGTTTAGTAATGAGCAGTTCTTC. Residues: CASSSQPRGPEAMFSNEQFF. The chain is built from TRBV5-6 and TRBJ2-1, with 7 bases fitting TRBD1. The CDR3 covers 20 residues. In germline, CDR1 is SGHDT, CDR2 YYEEEE. With 3 bases clipped from V and 7 bases from J, the junction kept 25 bases outside the gene matches.

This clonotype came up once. The CDR3 region is CASSTPVRGNTEAFF. The DNA for the CDR3 is TGTGCCAGTAGTACCCCGGTAAGGGGGAACACTGAAGCTTTCTTT. The rearrangement uses TRBV19 and TRBJ1-1; TRBD1 might be the D (5 bases). The V end lost 4 bases, the J end lost 1 base, and 13 bases lay between the germline ends. The CDR3 contains 15 residues. Germline lookup yields CDR1 LNHDA and CDR2 SQIVND (reference sequence).

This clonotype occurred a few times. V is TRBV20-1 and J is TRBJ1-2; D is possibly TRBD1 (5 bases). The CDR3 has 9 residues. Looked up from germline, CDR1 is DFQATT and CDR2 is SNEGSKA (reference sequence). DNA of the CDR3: TGCAGGACGGGGGACGGCTACACCTTC. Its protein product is CRTGDGYTF.

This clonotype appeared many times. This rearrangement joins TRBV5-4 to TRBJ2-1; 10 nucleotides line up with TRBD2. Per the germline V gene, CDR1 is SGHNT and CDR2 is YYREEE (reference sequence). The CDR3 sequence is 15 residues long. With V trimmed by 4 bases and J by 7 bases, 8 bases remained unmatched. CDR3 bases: TGTGCCAGCAGCGACGGGACTAGCGTTCGGAATGAGCAGTTCTTC. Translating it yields CASSDGTSVRNEQFF.

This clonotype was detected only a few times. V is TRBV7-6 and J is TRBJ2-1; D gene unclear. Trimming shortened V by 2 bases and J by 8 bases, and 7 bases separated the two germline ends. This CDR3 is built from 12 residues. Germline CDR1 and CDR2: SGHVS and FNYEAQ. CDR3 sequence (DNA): TGTGCCAGCAGCTTAACTCGAGATGAGCAGTTCTTC. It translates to CASSLTRDEQFF.

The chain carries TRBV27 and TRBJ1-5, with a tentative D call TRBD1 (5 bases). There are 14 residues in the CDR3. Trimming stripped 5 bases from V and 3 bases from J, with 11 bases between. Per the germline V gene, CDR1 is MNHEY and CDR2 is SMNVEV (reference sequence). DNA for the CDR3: TGTGCCAGCAGTCCACAGGCCCCCAATCAGCCCCAGCATTTT. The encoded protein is CASSPQAPNQPQHF.

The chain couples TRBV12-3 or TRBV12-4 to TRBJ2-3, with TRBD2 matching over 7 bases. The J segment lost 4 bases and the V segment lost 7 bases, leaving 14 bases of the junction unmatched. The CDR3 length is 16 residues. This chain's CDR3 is CASTPPPGGGPDTQYF. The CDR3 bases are TGTGCCAGCACCCCACCCCCGGGGGGTGGACCAGATACGCAGTATTTT.

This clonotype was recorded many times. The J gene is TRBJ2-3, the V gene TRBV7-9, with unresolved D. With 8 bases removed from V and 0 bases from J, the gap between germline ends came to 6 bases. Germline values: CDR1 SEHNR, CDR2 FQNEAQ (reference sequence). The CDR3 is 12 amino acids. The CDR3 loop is CASGASTDTQYF. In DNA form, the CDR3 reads TGTGCCAGCGGCGCGAGCACAGATACGCAGTATTTT.